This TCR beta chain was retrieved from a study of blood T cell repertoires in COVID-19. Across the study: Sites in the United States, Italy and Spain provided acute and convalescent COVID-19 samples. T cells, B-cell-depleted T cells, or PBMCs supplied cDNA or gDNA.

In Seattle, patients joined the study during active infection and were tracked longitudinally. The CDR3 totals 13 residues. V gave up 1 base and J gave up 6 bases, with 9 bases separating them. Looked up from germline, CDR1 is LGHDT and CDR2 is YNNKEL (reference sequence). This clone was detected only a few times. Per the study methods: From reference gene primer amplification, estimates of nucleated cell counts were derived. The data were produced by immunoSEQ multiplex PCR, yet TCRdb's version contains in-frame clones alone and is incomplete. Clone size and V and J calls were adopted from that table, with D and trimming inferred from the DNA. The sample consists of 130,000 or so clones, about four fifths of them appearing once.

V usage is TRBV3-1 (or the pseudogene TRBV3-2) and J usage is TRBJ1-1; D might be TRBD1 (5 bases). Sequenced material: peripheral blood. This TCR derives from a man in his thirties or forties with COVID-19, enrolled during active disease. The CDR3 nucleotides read TGTGCCAGCAGCCAAGGCGGGGGACCTGAAGCTTTCTTT. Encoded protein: CASSQGGGPEAFF.